These 30 T cell receptor beta chains were sequenced from one sample in a study of Tregs in tolerant kidney transplant recipients. Data came from immunoSEQ multiplex PCR; TCRdb stores just in-frame clones and leaves some out. This repertoire shows 110,000 or so clones, around nine tenths found once; its top ten account for more than 0.45%. The sample comprised CD4+ T cells from blood. The receptors come from a human donor in good health.

V is TRBV6-5 and J is TRBJ2-7; no firm D call. Germline V gene lookup returns CDR1 MNHEY and CDR2 SVGAGI. Trimming shortened V by 8 bases and J by 4 bases, and 15 bases separated the two germline ends. The CDR3 spans 13 residues. Written as DNA, the CDR3 is TGTGCCAGCTCTCCCCGGTTCCAATACGAGCAGTACTTC. It yields the protein CASSPRFQYEQYF.

This clone was recorded a few times. The CDR3 loop is CASSQSTDNQPQHF. CDR3 DNA: TGTGCCAGCAGCCAGAGTACAGACAATCAGCCCCAGCATTTT. V usage is TRBV4-2 and J usage is TRBJ1-5; D unresolved. The germline V gene encodes CDR1 LGHNA and CDR2 YNFKEQ. V dropped 3 bases and J dropped 3 bases, with 9 bases sitting between them. CDR3 length: 14 residues.

This chain uses TRBV4-1 with TRBJ2-2; 12 positions agree with TRBD2. CDR1 MGHRA and CDR2 YSYEKL come from the germline V gene. V trimming: 1 base; J trimming: 6 bases; junction bases outside the gene matches: 9. The CDR3 length is 18 residues. The CDR3 DNA follows: TGCGCCAGCAGCCAAGGACTAGCGGGGGTCATGACCGCCGGGGAGCTGTTTTTT. Translating it yields CASSQGLAGVMTAGELFF.

The chain employs TRBV6-5 and TRBJ1-4, with D unclear. The CDR3 totals 13 residues. V lost 7 bases and J 7 bases, leaving 13 bases between the germline ends. Germline CDR1 reads MNHEY; CDR2 reads SVGAGI. The DNA for the CDR3 is TGTGCCAGCATGGGAACCGAGTCTGAAAAACTGTTTTTT. This translates into CASMGTESEKLFF.

The chain uses TRBV10-3 and TRBJ1-1; 8 nucleotides align to TRBD1. Germline trimming cut 6 bases from V and 2 bases from J; bases unmatched to any gene: 2. Germline-derived CDR1 and CDR2 are ENHRY and SYGVKD. The CDR3 consists of 13 residues. Written as DNA, the CDR3 is TGTGCCATCAGAGGACAGGGTAACACTGAAGCTTTCTTT. Protein sequence: CAIRGQGNTEAFF.

V and J are TRBV4-1 and TRBJ1-4; D not certain. Deletions cut 1 base from V and 2 bases from J, with 8 bases between. The germline V gene has CDR1 MGHRA and CDR2 YSYEKL. The CDR3 is 15 amino acids. The CDR3 protein is CASSQGRVTNEKLFF. CDR3 in DNA: TGCGCCAGCAGCCAAGGTAGAGTGACTAATGAAAAACTGTTTTTT.

This clone is a singleton in its sample. This CDR3 is CASSYQGGLNQPQHF. The CDR3 DNA is TGTGCCAGCAGCTACCAGGGTGGGCTAAATCAGCCCCAGCATTTT. The genes are TRBV7-9 and TRBJ1-5; D is possibly TRBD1 (5 bases). V lost 4 bases to trimming and J lost 4 bases, with 14 bases between them. The germline V gene encodes CDR1 SEHNR and CDR2 FQNEAQ (reference sequence). The length of the CDR3 is 15 residues.

This rearrangement joins TRBV11-2 to TRBJ2-1, with 13 bases aligning to TRBD2. Germline-derived CDR1 and CDR2 are SGHAT and FQNNGV. After removal of 0 bases from V and 5 bases from J, the junction contained 4 bases not matched to a gene. The CDR3 spans 17 residues. In DNA, the CDR3 is TGTGCCAGCAGCTTAGATGGGGGACTAGCGGGGCACAATGAGCAGTTCTTC. Amino acid sequence: CASSLDGGLAGHNEQFF.

This sequence joins TRBV18 and TRBJ2-1; TRBD2 matches at 11 bases. Trimming cost V 4 bases and J 10 bases; bases outside gene matches: 6. Germline CDR1 and CDR2: KGHSH and LQKENI. The CDR3 has 14 amino acids. The chain's CDR3 is CASSLTSGTLEQFF. In DNA, the CDR3 is TGTGCCAGCTCACTGACTAGCGGGACCCTGGAGCAGTTCTTC.

The chain is built from TRBV11-3 and TRBJ2-1; D is perhaps TRBD1 or TRBD2 (6 bases each). V gave up 5 bases and J gave up 0 bases, with 17 bases separating them. The CDR3 totals 17 residues. Germline CDR1 reads SGHNT; CDR2 reads YENEEA. The CDR3 protein is CASSHGSGAPSYNEQFF. The CDR3 DNA is TGTGCCAGCAGCCACGGGTCGGGGGCTCCCTCCTACAATGAGCAGTTCTTC.

The rearrangement uses TRBV5-1 and TRBJ2-1, with 12 nucleotides matching TRBD2. The CDR3 length is 15 residues. V gave up 4 bases and J gave up 6 bases; unmatched junction bases: 5. Germline CDR1 reads SGHRS; CDR2 reads YFSETQ. The CDR3 region is CASSLTSGSPNEQFF. The CDR3 DNA reads as TGCGCCAGCAGCCTGACTAGCGGGAGTCCCAATGAGCAGTTCTTC. Full variable domain (outside the CDR3, taken from reference TRBV5-1 and TRBJ2-1): KAGVTQTPRYLIKTRGQQVTLSCSPISGHRSVSWYQQTPGQGLQFLFEYFSETQRNKGNFPGRFSGRQFSNSRSEMNVSTLELGDSALYLCASSLTSGSPNEQFFGPGTRLTVL.

This chain connects TRBV2 to TRBJ2-3; D uncertain. CDR1 SNHLY and CDR2 FYNNEI come from the germline V gene. V was trimmed by 6 bases and J by 6 bases, leaving 7 bases between them. The CDR3 loop spans 11 amino acids. CDR3 DNA sequence: TGTGCCAGCAGGTACTCGGATACGCAGTATTTT. Its translation: CASRYSDTQYF.

This sequence joins TRBV5-1 and TRBJ1-1; D is unresolved. Germline V gives CDR1 SGHRS, CDR2 YFSETQ. V lost 1 base to trimming and J lost 1 base, with 5 bases between them. This CDR3 has 13 amino acids. DNA of the CDR3: TGCGCCAGCAGCTTGAACACGAACACTGAAGCTTTCTTT. It yields the protein CASSLNTNTEAFF. The full variable domain, rest sourced from reference TRBV5-1 and TRBJ1-1, is KAGVTQTPRYLIKTRGQQVTLSCSPISGHRSVSWYQQTPGQGLQFLFEYFSETQRNKGNFPGRFSGRQFSNSRSEMNVSTLELGDSALYLCASSLNTNTEAFFGQGTRLTVV.

The chain links TRBV19 to TRBJ1-1; D is uncertain. This CDR3 region has 13 residues. The germline V gene encodes CDR1 LNHDA and CDR2 SQIVND (reference sequence). Trimming cost V 7 bases and J 1 base, with 10 bases left between them. The CDR3 here is CASKLQWNTEAFF. CDR3 in DNA: TGTGCCAGTAAACTACAGTGGAACACTGAAGCTTTCTTT. Full variable domain (outside the CDR3, taken from reference TRBV19 and TRBJ1-1): DGGITQSPKYLFRKEGQNVTLSCEQNLNHDAMYWYRQDPGQGLRLIYYSQIVNDFQKGDIAEGYSVSREKKESFPLTVTSAQKNPTAFYLCASKLQWNTEAFFGQGTRLTVV.

J is TRBJ1-1 and V is TRBV6-1; tentative D call: TRBD1 (6 bases). From germline, CDR1 is MNHNS and CDR2 SASEGT. V lost 8 bases and J lost 1, with 14 bases in between. The length of the CDR3 is 14 residues. The CDR3 reads CASGRDIGNTEAFF. The CDR3 region has the DNA TGTGCCAGCGGAAGGGACATAGGGAACACTGAAGCTTTCTTT.

The rearrangement links TRBV9 to TRBJ1-2; a weak D match, TRBD1 (6 bases). In germline, CDR1 is SGDLS, CDR2 YYNGEE. This CDR3 has 17 amino acids. Trimming stripped 0 bases from V and 7 bases from J, with 22 bases between. The CDR3 here is CASSVDVTGQGFGGYTF. CDR3 sequence (DNA): TGTGCCAGCAGCGTAGACGTCACGGGGCAGGGGTTCGGTGGCTACACCTTC.

This rearrangement joins TRBV4-1 to TRBJ2-7, with 11 nucleotides matching TRBD1. V lost 0 bases, J lost 6 bases, and 7 bases stayed unmatched. In germline, CDR1 is MGHRA, CDR2 YSYEKL. The CDR3 is made up of 16 amino acids. The CDR3 bases are TGCGCCAGCAGCCAAGACCCTACGGGGACAGGGGGCGAGCAGTACTTC. It codes for CASSQDPTGTGGEQYF.

The rearrangement uses TRBV5-1 and TRBJ2-7; 10 bases line up with TRBD1. V lost 0 bases and J lost 0; bases outside the gene matches: 6. In germline, CDR1 is SGHRS, CDR2 YFSETQ. CDR3 length: 17 amino acids. CDR3 bases: TGCGCCAGCAGCTTGGACTCTGGGACAGGGGCCTCCTACGAGCAGTACTTC. It yields the protein CASSLDSGTGASYEQYF.

The chain combines TRBV7-8 with TRBJ2-1; 8 positions match TRBD2. After removal of 5 bases from V and 5 bases from J, the junction contained 5 bases not matched to a gene. This CDR3 region has 14 residues. Germline V gene sequence: CDR1 SGHVS, CDR2 FQNEAQ. CDR3 in amino acids: CASSPSGSHNEQFF. CDR3 DNA sequence: TGTGCCAGCAGCCCTAGCGGGTCCCACAATGAGCAGTTCTTC.

The chain employs TRBV4-2 and TRBJ1-2; perhaps TRBD1 as D (6 bases). The V gene's germline CDR1 is LGHNA and CDR2 YNFKEQ. The CDR3 is 16 amino acids. Trimming took off 0 bases at V and 3 bases at J, with 14 bases between the two ends. The CDR3 reads CASSQDRGAYDYGYTF. The CDR3 DNA follows: TGTGCCAGCAGCCAAGACCGGGGGGCTTACGACTATGGCTACACCTTC.

This clone appeared a single time. The chain has TRBV6-5 and TRBJ1-2, with D maybe TRBD1 (6 bases). The CDR3 has 11 amino acids. V gave up 5 bases and J gave up 5 bases, with 6 bases separating them. Germline CDR1 and CDR2: MNHEY and SVGAGI. This CDR3 reads CASSQGYGYTF. CDR3 nucleotide sequence: TGTGCCAGCAGTCAGGGGTATGGCTACACCTTC.

The chain employs TRBV11-2 and TRBJ2-5, with unresolved D. The CDR3 spans 12 residues. Germline V gene lookup returns CDR1 SGHAT and CDR2 FQNNGV. Trimming took 2 bases from V and 5 from J, leaving 6 bases between them. The CDR3 loop is CASSLTVETQYF. For the CDR3, the DNA is TGTGCCAGCAGCTTAACGGTTGAGACCCAGTACTTC.

The rearrangement joins TRBV6-5 to TRBJ1-1, with D possibly being TRBD1 (5 bases). From germline, CDR1 is MNHEY and CDR2 SVGAGI. The CDR3 has 14 amino acids. V shed 6 bases and J shed 4 bases, with 15 bases lying between them. CDR3 DNA sequence: TGTGCCAGCAGCCGATCGCAGGGAGGCACTGAAGCTTTCTTT. Amino acids: CASSRSQGGTEAFF.

The chain employs TRBV6-5 and TRBJ1-2; 7 bases are a match to TRBD1. The CDR3 sequence is 13 residues long. With V trimmed by 7 bases and J by 7 bases, 9 bases remained unmatched. Per the germline V gene, CDR1 is MNHEY and CDR2 is SVGAGI. The CDR3 spells CASTPRQGGGYTF. The DNA for the CDR3 is TGTGCCAGCACCCCCCGGCAGGGGGGTGGCTACACCTTC.

The CDR3, as DNA: TGCAGCGTTGAAACCCCCCTCGGAGGGGGAGATGGCTACACCTTC. Residues: CSVETPLGGGDGYTF. The chain couples TRBV29-1 to TRBJ1-2; D is possibly TRBD1 (6 bases). Trimming took off 2 bases at V and 6 bases at J, with 19 bases between the two ends. This CDR3 has 15 residues. Germline lookup yields CDR1 SQVTM and CDR2 ANQGSEA.

The rearrangement links TRBV7-2 to TRBJ1-2; TRBD1 aligns across 7 bases. This CDR3 region has 14 residues. The germline V gene has CDR1 SGHTA and CDR2 FQGNSA. V lost 7 bases, J lost 1 base, and 6 bases stayed unmatched. CDR3 DNA sequence: TGTGCCAGCACCCGGACAGGACGTAACTATGGCTACACCTTC. It encodes CASTRTGRNYGYTF. Filled out from reference TRBV7-2 and TRBJ1-2, the complete variable domain reads GAGVSQSPSNKVTEKGKDVELRCDPISGHTALYWYRQSLGQGLEFLIYFQGNSAPDKSGLPSDRFSAERTGGSVSTLTIQRTQQEDSAVYLCASTRTGRNYGYTFGSGTRLTVV.

The V and J genes are TRBV10-3 and TRBJ2-3, with 10 bases aligning to TRBD1. CDR1 and CDR2 from the germline V gene are ENHRY and SYGVKD. V dropped 9 bases and J dropped 2; count of bases not matched to a gene: 8. This CDR3 region has 15 residues. The CDR3 region has the DNA TGTGCCATTCAAGCCGGGACAGGGGTCACAGATACGCAGTATTTT. Its translation is CAIQAGTGVTDTQYF.

The chain links TRBV5-1 to TRBJ2-5; D not certain. Trimming left V 4 bases short and J 5 bases short, with 12 bases between. The CDR3 covers 13 residues. CDR1 is SGHRS, CDR2 YFSETQ, per germline. CDR3 loop: CASSTGPEETQYF. The CDR3 nucleotides are TGCGCCAGCAGCACGGGCCCGGAGGAGACCCAGTACTTC. The full variable domain, with the rest looked up from reference TRBV5-1 and TRBJ2-5, is KAGVTQTPRYLIKTRGQQVTLSCSPISGHRSVSWYQQTPGQGLQFLFEYFSETQRNKGNFPGRFSGRQFSNSRSEMNVSTLELGDSALYLCASSTGPEETQYFGPGTRLLVL.

V usage is TRBV5-1 and J usage is TRBJ1-4; D is perhaps TRBD1 (6 bases). CDR3 length: 15 amino acids. Deletions cut 2 bases from V and 4 bases from J, with 12 bases between. The germline V gene encodes CDR1 SGHRS and CDR2 YFSETQ. The CDR3 spells CASSFQGQNNEKLFF. The CDR3 nucleotides read TGCGCCAGCAGCTTCCAGGGGCAGAATAATGAAAAACTGTTTTTT.

The chain combines TRBV5-4 with TRBJ2-7; 9 nucleotides match TRBD2. The CDR3 sequence is 14 residues long. V trimming: 1 base; J trimming: 6 bases; junction bases outside the gene matches: 5. The germline gives CDR1 SGHNT, CDR2 YYREEE (reference sequence). CDR3 nucleotide sequence: TGTGCCAGCAGCTTGAGCGGCGGGGGGGCCGAGCAGTACTTC. The encoded protein is CASSLSGGGAEQYF.